The 22 T cell receptor beta chains below were found in one sample sequenced in a study of blood T cell repertoires in COVID-19 (dated by TCRdb to 2020 to 2021). The receptor library was made with the immunoSEQ multiplex PCR assay. In its TCRdb copy, this immuneACCESS table keeps in-frame sequences only and misses some clones. Where compared with another copy, unresolved V genes explain less than half of these, and the others have no known cause. This sample lists roughly 220,000 clones; 85% to 90% were detected once. The top ten hold 5.5% to 7% of the sample. The sequencing sample was made of peripheral blood. Receptor source: a man older than 75 with acute or convalescent COVID-19.

The genes are TRBV27 and TRBJ2-1; D might be TRBD2 (5 bases). The CDR3 consists of 15 residues. V gave up 3 bases and J gave up 5 bases, with 14 bases separating them. Germline V gene sequence: CDR1 MNHEY, CDR2 SMNVEV (reference sequence). CDR3 sequence reads: CASSFRRTYDNEQFF. The CDR3 nucleotides read TGTGCCAGCAGTTTTCGGAGGACGTACGACAATGAGCAGTTCTTC.

The genes are TRBV6-5 and TRBJ1-4; TRBD1 matches 9 bases. This CDR3 has 16 amino acids. The germline V gene has CDR1 MNHEY and CDR2 SVGAGI. V lost 4 bases and J lost 6; bases outside the gene matches: 9. DNA of the CDR3: TGTGCCAGCAGTTCCGACGGACAGGGGATTGATGAAAAACTGTTTTTT. Its protein is CASSSDGQGIDEKLFF.

The chain uses TRBV6-5 and TRBJ2-6; the D gene is possibly TRBD1 (6 bases). The CDR3 is 15 amino acids. Germline assignment: CDR1 MNHEY and CDR2 SVGAGI. V gave up 9 bases and J gave up 0 bases, with 12 bases separating them. CDR3 amino acids: CASSRDISGANVLTF. Written as DNA, the CDR3 is TGTGCCAGTTCGAGGGACATCTCTGGGGCCAACGTCCTGACTTTC.

V is TRBV6-5 and J is TRBJ1-1; D is perhaps TRBD1 (5 bases). V was clipped by 7 bases and J by 8 bases, with 14 bases between them. Per the germline V gene, CDR1 is MNHEY and CDR2 is SVGAGI. This CDR3 has 12 amino acids. This CDR3 reads CASTVTGSEAFF. CDR3 nucleotide sequence: TGTGCCAGCACCGTTACAGGTTCCGAAGCTTTCTTT.

The J gene is TRBJ1-2, the V gene TRBV7-3, with TRBD1 identical over 9 bases. CDR3 length: 13 amino acids. The V gene's germline CDR1 is SGHTA and CDR2 FQGTGA. V gave up 5 bases and J gave up 7 bases; unmatched junction bases: 5. CDR3 amino acids: CASSHRDRVGYTF. As DNA, the CDR3 is TGTGCCAGCAGCCACCGGGACAGGGTTGGCTACACCTTC.

The V call is TRBV27, the J call TRBJ2-3, with a possible D match to TRBD2 (6 bases). Germline lookup yields CDR1 MNHEY and CDR2 SMNVEV (reference sequence). The CDR3 runs to 15 residues. The V end was cut by 1 base, the J end by 1 base, with 9 bases between. CDR3 coding DNA: TGTGCCAGCAGTTTATTACCGGGAGGCACAGATACGCAGTATTTT. It translates to CASSLLPGGTDTQYF.

The chain carries TRBV6-6 and TRBJ2-3, with D maybe TRBD2 (6 bases). The V and J ends lost 0 bases and 0 bases respectively, with 10 bases between them. The CDR3 totals 16 residues. CDR1 is MNHNY and CDR2 is SVGAGI in the germline V gene (reference sequence). Written as DNA, the CDR3 is TGTGCCAGCAGTTACTCGGTTGGGACTAGCACAGATACGCAGTATTTT. This codes for CASSYSVGTSTDTQYF.

The chain is built from TRBV18 and TRBJ1-3, with D perhaps matching TRBD1 (5 bases). The CDR3 length is 16 residues. The germline CDR1 and CDR2 sequences are KGHSH and LQKENI. Trimming took 1 base from V and 4 from J, leaving 14 bases between them. The DNA of the CDR3 is TGTGCCAGCTCACCACTGGAGGGGACTGAAGGAAACACCATATATTTT. This gives the protein CASSPLEGTEGNTIYF.

About this clone: This CDR3 is also generated by other DNA sequences in the sample. V is TRBV19 and J is TRBJ2-6; the D gene is possibly TRBD2 (5 bases). V gave up 3 bases and J gave up 3 bases, with 9 bases separating them. CDR1 is LNHDA, CDR2 SQIVND, per germline (reference sequence). The length of the CDR3 is 15 residues. This chain's CDR3 is CASSIQGSGANVLTF. Written as DNA, the CDR3 is TGTGCCAGTAGTATTCAAGGGAGTGGGGCCAACGTCCTGACTTTC. The whole variable domain, filled in from reference TRBV19 and TRBJ2-6, reads DGGITQSPKYLFRKEGQNVTLSCEQNLNHDAMYWYRQDPGQGLRLIYYSQIVNDFQKGDIAEGYSVSREKKESFPLTVTSAQKNPTAFYLCASSIQGSGANVLTFGAGSRLTVL.

The CDR3 loop is CASRETVGNEKLFF. The CDR3 nucleotides are TGTGCCAGCAGAGAGACAGTGGGTAATGAAAAACTGTTTTTT. The chain is built from TRBV6-5 and TRBJ1-4, with D tentatively TRBD1 (5 bases). CDR1 MNHEY and CDR2 SVGAGI come from the germline V gene. Deletions cut 6 bases from V and 4 bases from J, with 12 bases between. The CDR3 has 14 amino acids.

This clone has a handful of counts. Distinct nucleotide sequences in the sample also encode this CDR3. This rearrangement joins TRBV18 to TRBJ1-3; 7 bases map to TRBD1. This CDR3 has 14 residues. Germline CDR1 KGHSH, CDR2 LQKENI. The J segment lost 4 bases and the V segment lost 6 bases, leaving 6 bases of the junction unmatched. CDR3 loop: CASSPTGNGNTIYF. DNA of the CDR3: TGTGCCAGCTCGCCGACAGGGAACGGAAACACCATATATTTT.

CDR3 amino acids: CASSYQPAGRETQYF. Here the CDR3 DNA reads TGTGCCAGCAGCTACCAACCAGCGGGCAGAGAGACCCAGTACTTC. This chain links TRBV7-2 with TRBJ2-5, with D possibly matching TRBD2 (6 bases). Germline V gene data show CDR1 as SGHTA and CDR2 as FQGNSA. The CDR3 has 15 amino acids. The V and J ends lost 4 bases and 4 bases respectively, with 16 bases between them.

This clone was recorded only once. V usage is TRBV24-1 and J usage is TRBJ1-2; 9 nucleotides agree with TRBD1. From germline, CDR1 is KGHDR and CDR2 SFDVKD. The V and J ends lost 2 bases and 7 bases, in that order; junction bases with no gene match: 10. The CDR3 has 16 residues. The CDR3 region is CATSDSRTGAIGGYTF. CDR3 in DNA: TGTGCCACCAGTGATTCCCGGACAGGGGCGATTGGTGGCTACACCTTC.

The chain carries TRBV10-3 and TRBJ2-1; 9 nucleotides agree with TRBD2. Trimming cost V 2 bases and J 6 bases; bases outside gene matches: 2. CDR3 length: 14 amino acids. CDR1 and CDR2 from the germline V gene are ENHRY and SYGVKD. The CDR3 is CAISEVAGVNEQFF. CDR3 nucleotides: TGTGCCATCAGTGAGGTAGCGGGAGTCAATGAGCAGTTCTTC.

V and J are TRBV6-2 or TRBV6-3 and TRBJ2-3; 7 bases map to TRBD2. V lost 2 bases to trimming and J lost 5 bases; unmatched junction nucleotides: 4. Germline assignment: CDR1 MNHEY and CDR2 SVGEGT. The CDR3 extends over 14 amino acids. CDR3 protein: CASSYRLAEDTQYF. The CDR3 nucleotides are TGTGCCAGCAGTTACCGGCTAGCGGAAGATACGCAGTATTTT.

The V gene is TRBV28, the J gene TRBJ1-3, with D maybe TRBD1 (5 bases). There are 14 residues in the CDR3. Between the trimmed V and J ends, which lost 3 bases and 0 bases, there was a span of 6 bases. Germline V lookup: CDR1 MDHEN, CDR2 SYDVKM. This CDR3 is CASSLGGSGNTIYF. The CDR3 DNA sequence: TGTGCCAGCAGTTTGGGGGGCTCTGGAAACACCATATATTTT. The full variable domain, with the rest looked up from reference TRBV28 and TRBJ1-3, is DVKVTQSSRYLVKRTGEKVFLECVQDMDHENMFWYRQDPGLGLRLIYFSYDVKMKEKGDIPEGYSVSREKKERFSLILESASTNQTSMYLCASSLGGSGNTIYFGEGSWLTVV.

The chain links TRBV6-2 or TRBV6-3 to TRBJ2-5, with 8 bases identical to TRBD2. CDR1 and CDR2 from the germline V gene are MNHEY and SVGEGT. After removal of 5 bases from V and 4 bases from J, the junction contained 3 bases not matched to a gene. The CDR3 spans 13 residues. This CDR3 is CASSKLAGETQYF. The CDR3 bases are TGTGCCAGCAGTAAGCTAGCGGGAGAGACCCAGTACTTC.

This chain uses TRBV29-1 with TRBJ2-5; D uncertain. Germline CDR1 is SQVTM and CDR2 is ANQGSEA. CDR3 length equals 12 residues. The V end lost 2 bases, the J end lost 3 bases, and 7 bases lay between the germline ends. The CDR3 DNA reads TGCAGCGTTGAAAAATTAGAAGAGACCCAGTACTTC. It is translated as CSVEKLEETQYF.

There are a few counts of this clone. The rearrangement links TRBV9 to TRBJ2-1; D is perhaps TRBD2 (6 bases). Germline V gives CDR1 SGDLS, CDR2 YYNGEE. This CDR3 has 14 amino acids. V was shortened by 2 bases and J by 5 bases, with 11 bases between the two germline ends. This CDR3 is CASSVREHNNEQFF. The CDR3 DNA reads TGTGCCAGCAGCGTGCGGGAACATAACAATGAGCAGTTCTTC.

J is TRBJ1-6 and V is TRBV7-8; possibly TRBD1 for D (5 bases). CDR3 length equals 16 residues. V was shortened by 5 bases and J by 7 bases, with 18 bases between the two germline ends. Germline V gene sequence: CDR1 SGHVS, CDR2 FQNEAQ. The CDR3 DNA reads as TGTGCCAGCAGCGCACCATCAGGGATAACCAATTCACCCCTCCACTTT. This gives the protein CASSAPSGITNSPLHF.

The chain employs TRBV29-1 and TRBJ2-1, with D unclear. The V end lost 3 bases, the J end lost 7 bases, and 13 bases lay between the germline ends. CDR1 SQVTM and CDR2 ANQGSEA come from the germline V gene. CDR3 length: 13 residues. CDR3 protein: CSVDVSLGNEQFF. CDR3 nucleotide sequence: TGCAGCGTTGACGTCTCCCTAGGAAATGAGCAGTTCTTC.

This clone was observed once. The J gene is TRBJ2-1, the V gene TRBV11-3; 9 bases line up with TRBD2. Germline CDR1 SGHNT, CDR2 YENEEA. The CDR3 contains 15 residues. V lost 2 bases to trimming and J lost 7 bases; unmatched junction nucleotides: 6. CDR3 residues: CASSLYGLAGNEQFF. In nucleotides, the CDR3 is TGTGCCAGCAGCTTATACGGGCTAGCGGGAAATGAGCAGTTCTTC.